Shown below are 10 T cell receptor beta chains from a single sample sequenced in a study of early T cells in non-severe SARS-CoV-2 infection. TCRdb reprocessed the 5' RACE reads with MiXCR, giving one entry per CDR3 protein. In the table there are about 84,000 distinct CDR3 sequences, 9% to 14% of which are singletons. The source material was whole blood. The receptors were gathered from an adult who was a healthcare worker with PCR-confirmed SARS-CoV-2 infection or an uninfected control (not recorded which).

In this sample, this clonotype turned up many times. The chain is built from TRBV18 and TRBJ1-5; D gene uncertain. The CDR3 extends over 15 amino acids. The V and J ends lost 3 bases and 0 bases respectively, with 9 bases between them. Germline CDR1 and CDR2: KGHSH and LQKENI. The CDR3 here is CASSPAVLSNQPQHF. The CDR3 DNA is TGTGCCAGCTCACCGGCGGTCCTTAGCAATCAGCCCCAGCATTTT.

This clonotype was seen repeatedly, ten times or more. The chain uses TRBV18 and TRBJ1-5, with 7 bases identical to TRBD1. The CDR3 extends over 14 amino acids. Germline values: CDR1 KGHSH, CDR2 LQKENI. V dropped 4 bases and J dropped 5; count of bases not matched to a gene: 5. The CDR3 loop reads CASSQGARDQPQHF. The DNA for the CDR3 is TGTGCCAGCTCACAGGGGGCGAGGGATCAGCCCCAGCATTTT.

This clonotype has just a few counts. CDR3 in amino acids: CASSFGELYEQYF. The CDR3 DNA follows: TGTGCCAGCAGTTTCGGGGAACTCTACGAGCAGTACTTC. The chain is built from TRBV28 and TRBJ2-7, with TRBD2 as a possible D gene (5 bases). CDR3 length: 13 residues. Looked up from germline, CDR1 is MDHEN and CDR2 is SYDVKM. Trimming took 3 bases from V and 3 from J, leaving 9 bases between them.

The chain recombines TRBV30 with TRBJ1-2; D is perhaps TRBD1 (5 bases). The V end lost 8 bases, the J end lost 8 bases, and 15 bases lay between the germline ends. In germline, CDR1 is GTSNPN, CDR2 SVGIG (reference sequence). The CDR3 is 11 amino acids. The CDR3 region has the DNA TGTGCCGCGCTCGGGGCTGGCGGCTACACCTTC. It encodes CAALGAGGYTF.

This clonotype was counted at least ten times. CDR3 protein: CASSLGQPGNTIYF. The CDR3, as DNA: TGTGCCAGCAGCTTGGGACAGCCTGGAAACACCATATATTTT. The chain couples TRBV7-6 to TRBJ1-3; the match to TRBD1 covers 7 bases. The CDR3 spans 14 residues. V lost 3 bases and J lost 2; bases outside the gene matches: 1. Germline V gene sequence: CDR1 SGHVS, CDR2 FNYEAQ.

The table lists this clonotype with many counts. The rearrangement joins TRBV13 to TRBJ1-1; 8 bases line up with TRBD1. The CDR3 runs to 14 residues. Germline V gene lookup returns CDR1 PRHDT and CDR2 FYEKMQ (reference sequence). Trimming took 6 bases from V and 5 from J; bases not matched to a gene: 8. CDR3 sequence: CASRKQGVWTEAFF. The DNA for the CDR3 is TGTGCCAGCAGGAAACAGGGGGTTTGGACTGAAGCTTTCTTT.

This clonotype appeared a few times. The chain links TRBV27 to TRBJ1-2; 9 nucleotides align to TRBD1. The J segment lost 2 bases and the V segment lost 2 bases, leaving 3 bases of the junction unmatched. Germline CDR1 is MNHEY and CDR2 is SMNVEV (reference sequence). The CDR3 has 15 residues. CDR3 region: CASSLIGQGNYGYTF. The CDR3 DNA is TGTGCCAGCAGTTTAATCGGACAGGGGAACTATGGCTACACCTTC.

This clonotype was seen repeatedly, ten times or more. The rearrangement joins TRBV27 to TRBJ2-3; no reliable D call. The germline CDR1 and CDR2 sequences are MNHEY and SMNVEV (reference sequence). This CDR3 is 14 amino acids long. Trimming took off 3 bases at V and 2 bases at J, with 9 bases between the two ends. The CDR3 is CASSFGRNTDTQYF. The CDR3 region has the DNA TGTGCCAGCAGTTTTGGGCGAAACACAGATACGCAGTATTTT.

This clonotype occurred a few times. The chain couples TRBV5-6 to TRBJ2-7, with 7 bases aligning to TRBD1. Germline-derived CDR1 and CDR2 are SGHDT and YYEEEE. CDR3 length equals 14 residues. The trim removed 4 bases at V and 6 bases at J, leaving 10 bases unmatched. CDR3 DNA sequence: TGTGCCAGCAGCATCGTGAGACAGGGATCCGAGCAGTACTTC. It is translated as CASSIVRQGSEQYF.

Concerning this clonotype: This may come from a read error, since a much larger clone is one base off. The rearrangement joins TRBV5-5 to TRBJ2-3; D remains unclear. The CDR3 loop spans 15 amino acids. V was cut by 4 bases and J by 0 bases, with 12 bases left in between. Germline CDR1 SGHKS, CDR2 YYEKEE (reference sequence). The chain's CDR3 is CASSRSESSTDTQYF. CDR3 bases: TGTGCCAGCAGCCGGAGCGAGAGTAGCACAGATACGCAGTATTTT. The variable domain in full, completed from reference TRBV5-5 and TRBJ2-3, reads DAGVTQSPTHLIKTRGQQVTLRCSPISGHKSVSWYQQVLGQGPQFIFQYYEKEERGRGNFPDRFSARQFPNYSSELNVNALLLGDSALYLCASSRSESSTDTQYFGPGTRLTVL.